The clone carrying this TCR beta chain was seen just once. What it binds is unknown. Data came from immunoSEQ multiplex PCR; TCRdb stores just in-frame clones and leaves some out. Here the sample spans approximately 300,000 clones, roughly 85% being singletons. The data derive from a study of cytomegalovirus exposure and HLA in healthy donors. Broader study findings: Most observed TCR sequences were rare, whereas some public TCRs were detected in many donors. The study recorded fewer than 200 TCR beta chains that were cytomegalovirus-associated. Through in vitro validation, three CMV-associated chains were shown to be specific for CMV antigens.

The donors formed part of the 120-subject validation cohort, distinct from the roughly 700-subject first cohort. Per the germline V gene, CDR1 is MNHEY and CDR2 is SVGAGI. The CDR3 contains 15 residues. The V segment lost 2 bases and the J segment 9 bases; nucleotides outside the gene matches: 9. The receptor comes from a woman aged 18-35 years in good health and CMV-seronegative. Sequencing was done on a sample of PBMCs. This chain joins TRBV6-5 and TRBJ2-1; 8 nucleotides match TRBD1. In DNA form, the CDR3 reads TGTGCCAGCAGTTACCAGGACAGGGTAGGAACTGAGCAGTTCTTC. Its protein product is CASSYQDRVGTEQFF.